Each of the 22 T cell receptor beta chains below was sequenced from the same sample in a study of OX40 agonist ivuxolimab in advanced cancers. This table comes from immunoSEQ multiplex PCR, and its TCRdb copy is limited to in-frame clones, with some not included. The sample has more than 85,000 clones; more than 80% are singletons. Sequencing used CD4+ or CD8+ T cells sorted from blood, obtained in a trial of the OX40 agonist ivuxolimab. Receptor source: an adult with an advanced solid tumor such as melanoma, head and neck, liver or kidney cancer.

The V gene is TRBV4-2, the J gene TRBJ2-2; D possibly corresponds to TRBD1 (6 bases). The germline V and J ends were trimmed by 4 bases and 0 bases, with 9 bases remaining between them. The germline CDR1 and CDR2 sequences are LGHNA and YNFKEQ. CDR3 length equals 15 residues. CDR3 coding DNA: TGTGCCAGCAGCCCCGGACAGACGAACACCGGGGAGCTGTTTTTT. It codes for CASSPGQTNTGELFF.

The chain combines TRBV7-9 with TRBJ2-1; no reliable D call. The CDR3 sequence is 12 residues long. Germline-derived CDR1 and CDR2 are SEHNR and FQNEAQ (reference sequence). V was trimmed by 5 bases and J by 4 bases, leaving 6 bases between them. CDR3 nucleotides: TGTGCCAGCAGCCCTCAATACAATGAGCAGTTCTTC. It specifies CASSPQYNEQFF.

This clone came up once. V usage is TRBV30 and J usage is TRBJ1-1; D remains ambiguous. The CDR3 spans 11 residues. CDR1 is GTSNPN, CDR2 SVGIG, per germline (reference sequence). With 2 bases removed from V and 6 bases from J, the gap between germline ends came to 7 bases. In DNA form, the CDR3 reads TGTGCCTGGAGTCTTAACGCTGAAGCTTTCTTT. It codes for CAWSLNAEAFF.

The rearrangement joins TRBV27 to TRBJ2-6, with D possibly matching TRBD1 (6 bases). V was cut by 5 bases and J by 0 bases, with 8 bases left in between. The length of the CDR3 is 15 residues. Germline V gives CDR1 MNHEY, CDR2 SMNVEV (reference sequence). CDR3 sequence reads: CASSRGGSGANVLTF. In DNA form, the CDR3 reads TGTGCCAGCAGTCGAGGGGGCTCTGGGGCCAACGTCCTGACTTTC.

V usage is TRBV6-5 and J usage is TRBJ2-7; D tentatively fits TRBD1 or TRBD2 (5 bases each). The CDR3 is made up of 15 amino acids. The V gene lost 5 bases and the J gene lost 2 bases, with 16 bases spanning the gap. Germline V lookup: CDR1 MNHEY, CDR2 SVGAGI. CDR3 protein: CASSTTGTFAYEQYF. DNA of the CDR3: TGTGCCAGCAGTACCACCGGGACCTTCGCCTACGAGCAGTACTTC.

This sequence joins TRBV6-5 and TRBJ2-5, with 10 bases matching TRBD1. Germline V gives CDR1 MNHEY, CDR2 SVGAGI. Trimming took 6 bases from V and 11 from J; bases not matched to a gene: 6. The CDR3 consists of 12 residues. The CDR3 is CASSRTGGEQYF. The CDR3 coding sequence is TGTGCCAGCAGCCGGACAGGGGGTGAGCAGTACTTC.

The chain couples TRBV19 to TRBJ2-1; D is perhaps TRBD2 (6 bases). The CDR3 is made up of 19 amino acids. CDR1 and CDR2 from the germline V gene are LNHDA and SQIVND (reference sequence). Trimming took 7 bases from V and 5 from J, leaving 30 bases between them. The CDR3, as DNA: TGTGCCAGTACTTATGACGCGCTGGAGGGATCACAACGACACAATGAGCAGTTCTTC. Translation gives CASTYDALEGSQRHNEQFF.

The chain links TRBV9 to TRBJ2-2; no reliable D call. V was pared by 0 bases and J by 7 bases, with 4 bases between. Germline CDR1 reads SGDLS; CDR2 reads YYNGEE. The CDR3 has 12 amino acids. The CDR3 nucleotides are TGTGCCAGCAGCGTAGGGCGCGGGGAGCTGTTTTTT. This sequence encodes CASSVGRGELFF.

The rearrangement joins TRBV6-4 to TRBJ2-3; TRBD2 matches 10 bases. This CDR3 has 15 residues. The germline gives CDR1 MRHNA, CDR2 SNTAGT. Trimming took 0 bases from V and 4 from J; bases not matched to a gene: 1. CDR3 DNA: TGTGCCAGCAGTGACTCCAGCGGGAGGGCAGATACGCAGTATTTT. This codes for CASSDSSGRADTQYF.

The V call is TRBV12-2, the J call TRBJ1-1. TRBV12-2 has pseudogene status. This CDR3 is built from 18 residues. Here the CDR3 reads CASRLATGQEGMNTEAFF. The CDR3 bases are TGTGCAAGTCGCTTAGCCACGGGGCAGGAGGGAATGAACACTGAAGCTTTCTTT.

This sequence joins TRBV28 and TRBJ2-7; 9 bases align to TRBD1. With 6 bases clipped from V and 0 bases from J, the junction kept 9 bases outside the gene matches. Germline V gives CDR1 MDHEN, CDR2 SYDVKM. The CDR3 is 16 amino acids. The CDR3 region has the DNA TGTGCCAGCAGCTATGTTGGACAGGGGAGCTCCTACGAGCAGTACTTC. Protein: CASSYVGQGSSYEQYF.

The CDR3 is CASSPRLTRMYQETQYF. In nucleotides, the CDR3 is TGTGCCAGCAGCCCCCGACTCACAAGAATGTACCAAGAGACCCAGTACTTC. The chain employs TRBV7-9 and TRBJ2-5; no clear D gene. The V gene lost 5 bases and the J gene lost 0 bases, with 19 bases spanning the gap. Germline V gene lookup returns CDR1 SEHNR and CDR2 FQNEAQ (reference sequence). The CDR3 length is 17 residues.

V usage is TRBV6-5 and J usage is TRBJ2-7, with TRBD1 matching 9 bases. The ends lost 5 bases at V and 12 bases at J; junction bases unmatched: 8. Germline CDR1 is MNHEY and CDR2 is SVGAGI. The CDR3 has 12 residues. CDR3 protein: CASSALGTGLYF. DNA of the CDR3: TGTGCCAGCAGTGCCCTAGGGACAGGGTTGTACTTC.

This chain joins TRBV30 and TRBJ2-5; the D is unclear. In germline, CDR1 is GTSNPN, CDR2 SVGIG (reference sequence). CDR3 length: 13 residues. V was trimmed by 3 bases and J by 2 bases, leaving 10 bases between them. This chain's CDR3 is CAWSWTDQETQYF. CDR3 in DNA: TGTGCCTGGAGCTGGACGGATCAAGAGACCCAGTACTTC.

The chain recombines TRBV6-5 with TRBJ2-7; 8 nucleotides match TRBD2. The V gene end was trimmed by 0 bases and the J gene end by 4 bases; junction bases not matched to a gene: 2. Looked up from germline, CDR1 is MNHEY and CDR2 is SVGAGI. The CDR3 length is 14 residues. The CDR3 DNA is TGTGCCAGCAGTTACTCGAGCGGGAGATACGAGCAGTACTTC. Translated: CASSYSSGRYEQYF.

This chain joins TRBV2 and TRBJ2-7; TRBD1 might be the D (5 bases). The CDR3 is 12 amino acids. CDR1 is SNHLY, CDR2 FYNNEI, per germline. V was pared by 4 bases and J by 2 bases, with 6 bases between. CDR3 amino acids: CASSVGPYEQYF. As DNA, the CDR3 is TGTGCCAGCAGTGTGGGGCCCTACGAGCAGTACTTC.

The chain has TRBV7-2 and TRBJ1-2; the D gene is possibly TRBD1 (5 bases). CDR1 and CDR2 from the germline V gene are SGHTA and FQGNSA. This CDR3 has 13 residues. The V and J ends lost 5 bases and 2 bases respectively, with 9 bases between them. The CDR3 is CASSRDGNYGYTF. The CDR3 bases are TGTGCCAGCAGCCGGGACGGGAACTATGGCTACACCTTC.

This clone has a single count. This chain connects TRBV28 to TRBJ2-1, with TRBD2 identical over 8 bases. The ends lost 2 bases at V and 1 base at J; junction bases unmatched: 1. The CDR3 consists of 15 residues. Germline loops: CDR1 MDHEN, CDR2 SYDVKM. CDR3 sequence reads: CASSLGGRSYNEQFF. Here the CDR3 DNA reads TGTGCCAGCAGTTTAGGCGGGAGGTCCTACAATGAGCAGTTCTTC.

This chain uses TRBV29-1 with TRBJ2-1; D is unclear. CDR3 length equals 13 residues. The V and J ends lost 7 bases and 0 bases respectively, with 10 bases between them. Germline V lookup: CDR1 SQVTM, CDR2 ANQGSEA. CDR3 sequence: CSAGGRSYNEQFF. In nucleotides, the CDR3 is TGCAGCGCAGGTGGGCGCTCCTACAATGAGCAGTTCTTC.

The gene calls are TRBV10-3 and TRBJ2-2; 8 bases fit TRBD2. The CDR3 covers 16 residues. Unmatched junction bases numbered 8, after V lost 6 bases and J lost 2 bases. Germline loops: CDR1 ENHRY, CDR2 SYGVKD. The CDR3, as DNA: TGTGCCATCAGCCCCCGGCTAGCGGGCAACACCGGGGAGCTGTTTTTT. This encodes CAISPRLAGNTGELFF.

This chain joins TRBV29-1 and TRBJ2-3, with D unclear. The CDR3 sequence is 12 residues long. Germline CDR1 SQVTM, CDR2 ANQGSEA. V was cut by 4 bases and J by 3 bases, with 8 bases left in between. CDR3 sequence (DNA): TGCAGCGTTGTAACGTCGACAGATACGCAGTATTTT. Encoded protein: CSVVTSTDTQYF.

V is TRBV18 and J is TRBJ1-5; TRBD1 matches at 10 bases. V was clipped by 3 bases and J by 7 bases; unmatched bases: 3. The CDR3 runs 14 residues. Per the germline V gene, CDR1 is KGHSH and CDR2 is LQKENI. The CDR3 nucleotides are TGTGCCAGCTCACCCCGGGACAGGGGACAGCCCCAGCATTTT. As protein: CASSPRDRGQPQHF.